This is a list of T cell receptor beta chains from one sample in a study of T cell responses to AZD1222 COVID-19 vaccine. Sequencing used immunoSEQ multiplex PCR; TCRdb keeps in-frame clones, though not all of them. The sample has about 100,000 clones, around 87% seen once. This specimen was peripheral blood, taken 28 days after the second AZD1222 dose. The receptors shown here come from an adult who received the AZD1222 COVID-19 vaccine. CDR3s include the opening cysteine and the closing phenylalanine or tryptophan. The D gene is left open where the match is weak. Size values are once, few and many counts, or a class for expanded clones, and some rows have none.

clone size	V gene	J gene	D gene	CDR3 DNA	CDR3 protein
NA	TRBV6-5	TRBJ2-2	TRBD1	TGTGCCAGCAGGGACAGGGGGTATAGCGGGGAGCTGTTTTTT	CASRDRGYSGELFF
NA	TRBV5-5	TRBJ2-3	TRBD1	TGTGCCAGCAGATTGGACAGGGGTAAGACAGATACGCAGTATTTT	CASRLDRGKTDTQYF
NA	TRBV5-8	TRBJ2-5	TRBD1	TGTGCCAGCAGCTTCCCCGGGACAGGCACAGAGACCCAGTACTTC	CASSFPGTGTETQYF
NA	TRBV7-9	TRBJ2-2	TRBD1	TGTGCCAGCAGCTCCCGGACAGGGCCTGGGAACACCGGGGAGCTGTTTTTT	CASSSRTGPGNTGELFF
NA	TRBV5-1	TRBJ2-5	NA	TGCGCCAGCACTCTGGACACCCAAGAGACCCAGTACTTC	CASTLDTQETQYF
NA	TRBV19	TRBJ2-7	TRBD2	TGTGCCAGTAGTATTAGCGGGACTTCCTACGAGCAGTACTTC	CASSISGTSYEQYF
NA	TRBV7-3	TRBJ2-5	TRBD2	TGTGCCAGCAGCTTATCCCCCGGGGGGAAAGAGACCCAGTACTTC	CASSLSPGGKETQYF
once	TRBV19	TRBJ1-4	NA	TGTGCCAGTGGAGTATGGGGGTCTAATGAAAAACTGTTTTTT	CASGVWGSNEKLFF
few	TRBV7-2	TRBJ1-1	NA	TGTGCCAGCAGCCCCCATAAGAACACTGAAGCTTTCTTT	CASSPHKNTEAFF
NA	TRBV28	TRBJ1-5	NA	TGTGCCAGCAGTTTAATTCCGGGACAGCCCCAGCATTTT	CASSLIPGQPQHF
NA	TRBV6-4	TRBJ2-3	NA	TGTGCCAGCAGTGAAGGGGGCGGGGGCACAGATACGCAGTATTTT	CASSEGGGGTDTQYF
NA	TRBV27	TRBJ2-1	TRBD2	TGTGCCAGCAGTCGCCCGGGACTAGCGGGAGGGCCTTTGAATGAGCAGTTCTTC	CASSRPGLAGGPLNEQFF
NA	TRBV6-5	TRBJ1-2	NA	TGTGCCACCAGGTCGCCGACTAACTATGGCTACACCTTC	CATRSPTNYGYTF
NA	TRBV15	TRBJ2-2	NA	TGTGCCACCAGCAGAGAGGGGCGATCCACCGGGGAGCTGTTTTTT	CATSREGRSTGELFF
few	TRBV5-1	TRBJ1-1	NA	TGCGCCAGCAGCTTAGGTTTGCGGGATTACGGCACTGAAGCTTTCTTT	CASSLGLRDYGTEAFF
few	TRBV6-1	TRBJ2-2	NA	TGTGCCAGCAGTGAACGCGGGGCGCGGACCGGGGAGCTGTTTTTT	CASSERGARTGELFF
NA	TRBV5-1	TRBJ1-3	TRBD1	TGCGCCAGCAGCTTGGGCGGGACAGGGAATGGAAACACCATATATTTT	CASSLGGTGNGNTIYF
once	TRBV27	TRBJ2-3	NA	TGTGCCAGCAGGAACACAGATACGCAGTATTTT	CASRNTDTQYF